This entry concerns a single T cell receptor beta chain. These data belong to a study of blood T cell repertoires in COVID-19. About the research overall: Samples of COVID-19 (acute and convalescent) were obtained from the United States, Italy and Spain. Sample material is recorded as cDNA or gDNA derived from T cells, B-cell-depleted T cells, or PBMCs.

The V gene's germline CDR1 is KGHSH and CDR2 LQKENI. The CDR3 has 13 amino acids. The V end lost 6 bases, the J end lost 8 bases, and 13 bases lay between the germline ends. Methods used by the authors: By means of reference gene primer amplification, nucleated cell counts were estimated. The repertoire was sequenced with immunoSEQ multiplex PCR; TCRdb's copy has only in-frame clones and lacks some. That table supplies the V and J calls and clone size; D and trimming were determined from the DNA. Of 240,000 or so clones listed, around 85% are singletons. The clonotype was recovered from a woman older than 75 with acute or convalescent COVID-19. J is TRBJ1-4 and V is TRBV18; no clear D. The sample was peripheral blood. CDR3 bases: TGTGCCAGCTCCCCCAGGACTGAGGAAAAACTGTTTTTT. Its protein product is CASSPRTEEKLFF.